The 30 T cell receptor beta chains below all came from one sample that was sequenced in a study of regulatory T cells in long-lasting Graves disease. The authors built TCR beta libraries using iRepertoire HTBI primers and Arm-PCR of CDR3 regions. TCRdb re-called the multiplex PCR reads with MiXCR, one entry per CDR3 protein. The sample holds 600,000 to 650,000 distinct CDR3 sequences; about 15% are singletons and the top ten take approximately 18%. The time point denotes: newly diagnosed GD, antithyroid drugs for less than 3 months. There was RNA extracted from PBMCs, and the TCR library was made from it. These data also featured in a second study, about T cells in Graves' hyperthyroidism and ophthalmopathy.

Specimen: peripheral blood mononuclear cells (PBMCs), collected at new diagnosis, from a patient treated with antithyroid drugs. The receptor set was obtained from a woman aged 25 to 45 with Graves disease.

This clonotype appeared a few times. The chain carries TRBV9 and TRBJ2-5; tentatively, D is TRBD1 (5 bases). Looked up from germline, CDR1 is SGDLS and CDR2 is YYNGEE. This CDR3 contains 16 residues. V lost 4 bases and J 9 bases, leaving 25 bases between the germline ends. This CDR3 is CASSPRSSASQGAQYF. Written as DNA, the CDR3 is TGTGCCAGCAGCCCTCGTTCGTCGGCAAGCCAAGGGGCCCAGTACTTC.

The J gene is TRBJ2-1, the V gene TRBV18; D gene ambiguous. The CDR3 is made up of 15 amino acids. Germline V gene data show CDR1 as KGHSH and CDR2 as LQKENI. V was cut by 1 base and J by 5 bases, with 12 bases left in between. In DNA form, the CDR3 reads TGTGCCAGCTCACCACTTATGGCAGACAACAATGAGCAGTTCTTC. This encodes CASSPLMADNNEQFF.

This chain uses TRBV11-2 with TRBJ2-6; no definite D call. The CDR3 contains 14 residues. From germline, CDR1 is SGHAT and CDR2 FQNNGV. Trimming cost V 1 base and J 2 bases, with 3 bases left between them. The CDR3 region has the DNA TGTGCCAGCAGCTTAGCCCCTGGGGCCAACGTCCTGACTTTC. Translating it yields CASSLAPGANVLTF.

The sample holds many counts of this clonotype. This sequence joins TRBV28 and TRBJ1-5; no definite D call. The germline V gene encodes CDR1 MDHEN and CDR2 SYDVKM. V was shortened by 8 bases and J by 4 bases, with 12 bases between the two germline ends. The CDR3 is 13 amino acids. The CDR3 nucleotides read TGTGCCAGCGAGAACCTCGATAATCAGCCCCAGCATTTT. It codes for CASENLDNQPQHF.

This clonotype was found a few times. The chain recombines TRBV12-3 or TRBV12-4 with TRBJ2-1; D perhaps matches TRBD2 (6 bases). The CDR3 is 16 residues long. Trimming removed 6 bases at V and 3 bases at J, with 18 bases between. For the CDR3, the DNA is TGTGCCAGCAGAACCCGGAGGGCCAAAAACTACAATGAGCAGTTCTTC. It encodes CASRTRRAKNYNEQFF.

Many counts were recorded for this clonotype. The J gene is TRBJ1-5, the V gene TRBV11-2, with 11 bases aligning to TRBD1. The CDR3 spans 15 residues. The V and J ends lost 1 base and 6 bases, in that order; junction bases with no gene match: 2. Germline V gene lookup returns CDR1 SGHAT and CDR2 FQNNGV. The CDR3 loop reads CASSLGTGGGQPQHF. In DNA, the CDR3 is TGTGCCAGCAGCTTAGGGACAGGGGGCGGTCAGCCCCAGCATTTT.

This clonotype has a handful of counts. This rearrangement joins TRBV12-3 or TRBV12-4 to TRBJ2-1; possibly TRBD1 for D (6 bases). Trimming shortened V by 4 bases and J by 7 bases, and 17 bases separated the two germline ends. The CDR3 length is 15 residues. Here the CDR3 DNA reads TGTGCCAGCAGTTCGATGGGGGCTGGCGGGAATGAGCAGTTCTTC. Its translation is CASSSMGAGGNEQFF.

The gene calls are TRBV11-3 and TRBJ2-7, with D possibly matching TRBD2 (6 bases). The V end was cut by 1 base, the J end by 4 bases, with 17 bases between. Germline V lookup: CDR1 SGHNT, CDR2 YENEEA. The CDR3 extends over 16 amino acids. In DNA, the CDR3 is TGTGCCAGCAGCTTAGGAGCCACTATCGGGAGTTACGAGCAGTACTTC. Translation: CASSLGATIGSYEQYF.

As for this clonotype: This may be a read error: a much more frequent sequence differs by one nucleotide. V usage is TRBV25-1 and J usage is TRBJ2-7; either TRBD1 or TRBD2 may supply D (7 bases each). CDR3 size: 16 residues. V was trimmed by 6 bases and J by 2 bases, leaving 20 bases between them. Germline V CDR1 and CDR2: MGHDK, SYGVNS. CDR3 loop: CASRPNPRGGTYEQYF. CDR3 coding DNA: TGTGCCAGCAGACCGAATCCCAGGGGGGGAACCTACGAGCAGTACTTC.

About this clonotype: A much larger clone sits a single nucleotide away, making a read error possible. The rearrangement uses TRBV6-2 or TRBV6-3 and TRBJ2-3; TRBD2 might be the D (5 bases). V was cut by 6 bases and J by 3 bases, with 16 bases left in between. Per germline, CDR1 MNHEY and CDR2 SVGEGT. The CDR3 is 15 residues long. The CDR3 DNA follows: TGTGCCAGCAGAGCGGACGGTCTGAAGACAGATACGCAGTATTTT. Translating gives CASRADGLKTDTQYF.

This clonotype was observed many times. The chain combines TRBV12-3 or TRBV12-4 with TRBJ2-1, with 7 bases that match TRBD1. Trimming cost V 4 bases and J 5 bases; bases outside gene matches: 5. This CDR3 is 14 amino acids long. This CDR3 is CASSSYRGNNEQFF. DNA of the CDR3: TGTGCCAGCAGTTCCTACAGGGGAAACAATGAGCAGTTCTTC.

The table lists this clonotype with many counts. V and J are TRBV28 and TRBJ2-3, with TRBD2 matching over 8 bases. Germline CDR1 reads MDHEN; CDR2 reads SYDVKM. This CDR3 contains 15 residues. V gave up 3 bases and J gave up 6 bases; unmatched junction bases: 8. The CDR3 region has the DNA TGTGCCAGCAGTTTCGGCGGGAGGATGGGCGATACGCAGTATTTT. Translated: CASSFGGRMGDTQYF.

V usage is TRBV5-4 and J usage is TRBJ2-3, with 8 nucleotides matching TRBD2. J gave up 6 bases and V 0 bases, and 9 bases lay outside the gene matches. CDR3 size: 16 residues. Germline CDR1 SGHNT, CDR2 YYREEE (reference sequence). CDR3 DNA: TGTGCCAGCAGCTTGGTTGCGGGAGGAAATTCGGATACGCAGTATTTT. Translating gives CASSLVAGGNSDTQYF.

About this clonotype itself: One base away lies a much larger clone, so this may be a sequencing read error. The final CDR3 position lacks the conserved phenylalanine or tryptophan, pointing to a likely read error. The V call is TRBV6-1, the J call TRBJ2-7, with D tentatively TRBD2 (5 bases). V was pared by 5 bases and J by 0 bases, with 11 bases between. CDR3 length: 14 amino acids. The germline V gene encodes CDR1 MNHNS and CDR2 SASEGT. The CDR3 coding sequence is TGTGCCAGCAGTCCAGGACTGGGCTCCTACGAGCAGTACTCC. Its translation is CASSPGLGSYEQYS.

Many counts were recorded for this clonotype. This chain links TRBV27 with TRBJ1-6, with 11 bases identical to TRBD1. The CDR3 covers 13 residues. The V and J ends lost 6 bases and 9 bases, in that order; junction bases with no gene match: 1. Germline V lookup: CDR1 MNHEY, CDR2 SMNVEV (reference sequence). The CDR3 protein is CASSGTGGSPLHF. CDR3 coding DNA: TGTGCCAGCAGCGGGACAGGGGGTTCACCCCTCCACTTT.

On this clonotype itself: A much larger clonotype is one base distant, so this may be a read error. The chain is built from TRBV20-1 and TRBJ2-7, with D possibly being TRBD1 (6 bases). The CDR3 totals 13 residues. Germline CDR1 and CDR2: DFQATT and SNEGSKA (reference sequence). DNA for the CDR3: TGCAGTGCCCCGACCAGGGGATTCTACGGGCAGTACTTC. Protein: CSAPTRGFYGQYF.

This clonotype has ten or more counts. The V and J genes are TRBV6-5 and TRBJ1-2, with D maybe TRBD1 (5 bases). The CDR3 extends over 13 amino acids. Trimming stripped 2 bases from V and 2 bases from J, with 6 bases between. Germline-derived CDR1 and CDR2 are MNHEY and SVGAGI. The CDR3: CASSYGGNYGYTF. DNA for the CDR3: TGTGCCAGCAGTTACGGGGGGAACTATGGCTACACCTTC.

The rearrangement uses TRBV7-6 and TRBJ2-5; unclear D gene. This CDR3 region has 14 residues. V gave up 2 bases and J gave up 0 bases, with 7 bases separating them. CDR1 is SGHVS, CDR2 FNYEAQ, per germline. The chain's CDR3 is CASSLMPDQETQYF. The CDR3 DNA sequence: TGTGCCAGCAGCTTAATGCCTGACCAAGAGACCCAGTACTTC.

This clonotype occurred many times. The rearrangement links TRBV28 to TRBJ2-5; 11 bases map to TRBD2. J was trimmed by 2 bases and V by 2 bases; bases with no gene match: 4. Germline CDR1 reads MDHEN; CDR2 reads SYDVKM. This CDR3 is 16 amino acids long. The CDR3 here is CASSLLGLADQETQYF. In DNA form, the CDR3 reads TGTGCCAGCAGTTTACTGGGACTAGCGGATCAAGAGACCCAGTACTTC. Complete variable domain (other parts from reference TRBV28 and TRBJ2-5): DVKVTQSSRYLVKRTGEKVFLECVQDMDHENMFWYRQDPGLGLRLIYFSYDVKMKEKGDIPEGYSVSREKKERFSLILESASTNQTSMYLCASSLLGLADQETQYFGPGTRLLVL.

This clonotype has a count of ten or more. This chain uses TRBV24-1 with TRBJ1-1; tentative D call: TRBD1 (5 bases). Per the germline V gene, CDR1 is KGHDR and CDR2 is SFDVKD. V shed 4 bases and J shed 11 bases, with 19 bases lying between them. The CDR3 sequence is 14 residues long. CDR3 sequence: CATSDQGPFSTAFF. As DNA, the CDR3 is TGTGCCACCAGTGACCAGGGACCATTCTCGACGGCTTTCTTT.

This clonotype was counted at least ten times. This chain joins TRBV7-2 and TRBJ2-7; D could derive from TRBD1 or TRBD2 (5 bases each). V shed 2 bases and J shed 1 base, with 18 bases lying between them. This CDR3 has 17 amino acids. The germline V gene encodes CDR1 SGHTA and CDR2 FQGNSA. The CDR3 region has the DNA TGTGCCAGCAGCTTAATGCTCCTGGGGGATGATTCCTACGAGCAGTACTTC. This sequence encodes CASSLMLLGDDSYEQYF.

This clonotype has more than one count but fewer than ten. This rearrangement joins TRBV27 to TRBJ2-5; 11 nucleotides line up with TRBD2. The CDR3 extends over 19 amino acids. Germline CDR1 MNHEY, CDR2 SMNVEV (reference sequence). After removal of 4 bases from V and 9 bases from J, the junction contained 22 bases not matched to a gene. CDR3 nucleotides: TGTGCCAGCAGTTACTTACTTCGCGCCGGGACTAGCGGTCCGGGGGCCCAGTACTTC. Translation gives CASSYLLRAGTSGPGAQYF.

This clonotype was seen only a few times. This sequence joins TRBV20-1 and TRBJ1-5, with D possibly TRBD1 on 5 matching bases. The CDR3 extends over 13 amino acids. Germline lookup yields CDR1 DFQATT and CDR2 SNEGSKA (reference sequence). Trimming removed 5 bases at V and 4 bases at J, with 12 bases between. The CDR3 protein is CSAGGRLNQPQHF. As DNA, the CDR3 is TGCAGTGCTGGGGGACGGCTTAATCAGCCCCAGCATTTT.

This clonotype has more than one count but fewer than ten. This sequence joins TRBV7-9 and TRBJ2-5, with a possible D match to TRBD2 (5 bases). CDR1 and CDR2 from the germline V gene are SEHNR and FQNEAQ (reference sequence). The V end was cut by 0 bases, the J end by 2 bases, with 19 bases between. This CDR3 has 18 amino acids. In DNA form, the CDR3 reads TGTGCCAGCAGCTTAGCGCTACCCCTACTGAGGGAACAAGAGACCCAGTACTTC. Translating it yields CASSLALPLLREQETQYF.

This clonotype was seen a few times. The chain carries TRBV20-1 and TRBJ1-5, with D perhaps TRBD1 (5 bases). The CDR3 sequence is 12 residues long. Germline V gene data show CDR1 as DFQATT and CDR2 as SNEGSKA (reference sequence). Trimming removed 5 bases at V and 7 bases at J, with 12 bases between. The CDR3 sequence: CSAQNTGQPQHF. The CDR3 DNA reads as TGCAGTGCTCAGAATACAGGCCAGCCCCAGCATTTT.

This clonotype was counted ten times or more. The chain combines TRBV12-3 or TRBV12-4 with TRBJ1-5; no clear D gene. This CDR3 spans 13 amino acids. V was cut by 7 bases and J by 9 bases, with 16 bases left in between. Written as DNA, the CDR3 is TGTGCCAGCACCTTAGGAGGCTATACGCCCCAGCATTTT. This gives the protein CASTLGGYTPQHF.

This chain links TRBV5-4 with TRBJ2-7, with TRBD1 matching over 7 bases. J lost 6 bases, V lost 5 bases, and 11 bases had no gene match. This CDR3 contains 14 residues. Germline values: CDR1 SGHNT, CDR2 YYREEE (reference sequence). The CDR3 DNA is TGTGCCAGCAGTTACCGGGACAGTCCCCTCGAGCAGTACTTC. Protein sequence: CASSYRDSPLEQYF.

The chain combines TRBV5-1 with TRBJ2-1, with 12 positions matching TRBD2. With 3 bases clipped from V and 8 bases from J, the junction kept 12 bases outside the gene matches. Germline CDR1 is SGHRS and CDR2 is YFSETQ. This CDR3 is 17 amino acids long. CDR3 nucleotides: TGCGCCAGCAGCTGGGGGGTGCTAGCGGGAGGGCCTGATGAGCAGTTCTTC. It is translated as CASSWGVLAGGPDEQFF.

This clonotype was counted many times. The chain couples TRBV20-1 to TRBJ1-1; 9 bases match TRBD1. Germline V CDR1 and CDR2: DFQATT, SNEGSKA (reference sequence). V lost 6 bases, J lost 4 bases, and 9 bases stayed unmatched. CDR3 size: 14 residues. The CDR3 here is CSANSPTGGTEAFF. The CDR3 bases are TGCAGTGCAAACTCTCCGACAGGGGGCACTGAAGCTTTCTTT.

This clonotype was seen ten or more times. The CDR3 DNA reads TGTGCCGGAACTAGCGGTAACACCGGGGAGCTGTTTTTT. As protein: CAGTSGNTGELFF. The chain combines TRBV28 with TRBJ2-2, with TRBD2 matching over 8 bases. Germline trimming cut 11 bases from V and 2 bases from J; bases unmatched to any gene: 4. The CDR3 extends over 13 amino acids. CDR1 is MDHEN, CDR2 SYDVKM, per germline.